Below are 32 T cell receptor beta chains sequenced from a single sample in a study of T cell repertoires in cytomegalovirus infection. TCRdb processed the reads anew with MiXCR; each CDR3 protein has one entry. The data hold under 300,000 distinct CDR3 sequences, with more than 9% observed a single time. Sequencing was carried out using PBMCs. These receptors were collected from a human donor in good health (CMV status not recorded). Some clones in this sample may be carry-over from other donors' samples.

This clonotype was found many times. The chain links TRBV7-2 to TRBJ1-4; D gene ambiguous. Germline V CDR1 and CDR2: SGHTA, FQGNSA. V dropped 4 bases and J dropped 7 bases, with 16 bases sitting between them. The CDR3 runs to 15 residues. CDR3 in amino acids: CASSSGGPGGEKLFF. For the CDR3, the DNA is TGTGCCAGCAGCTCAGGTGGGCCCGGCGGTGAAAAACTGTTTTTT.

This clonotype was picked up a small number of times. The gene calls are TRBV29-1 and TRBJ2-3; D gene unclear. CDR1 is SQVTM and CDR2 is ANQGSEA in the germline V gene. The germline V and J ends were trimmed by 5 bases and 5 bases, with 5 bases remaining between them. The CDR3 consists of 10 residues. CDR3 nucleotide sequence: TGCAGCGTTTTCTTAGATACGCAGTATTTT. Translating it yields CSVFLDTQYF.

This clonotype has at least ten counts. The rearrangement links TRBV28 to TRBJ1-5; maybe TRBD1 (5 bases). This CDR3 spans 16 amino acids. The germline V gene encodes CDR1 MDHEN and CDR2 SYDVKM. The V and J ends lost 2 bases and 0 bases respectively, with 11 bases between them. CDR3 DNA: TGTGCCAGCAGTTTAGGGGCAGCCCTTAGCAATCAGCCCCAGCATTTT. Translating gives CASSLGAALSNQPQHF. Complete variable domain (other parts from reference TRBV28 and TRBJ1-5): DVKVTQSSRYLVKRTGEKVFLECVQDMDHENMFWYRQDPGLGLRLIYFSYDVKMKEKGDIPEGYSVSREKKERFSLILESASTNQTSMYLCASSLGAALSNQPQHFGDGTRLSIL.

The rearrangement joins TRBV9 to TRBJ2-3; the D gene is possibly TRBD2 (5 bases). Per germline, CDR1 SGDLS and CDR2 YYNGEE. The V end was cut by 7 bases, the J end by 0 bases, with 18 bases between. The CDR3 extends over 16 amino acids. The CDR3 is CASQRGGPKSTDTQYF. In nucleotides, the CDR3 is TGTGCCAGCCAGAGAGGCGGGCCCAAAAGCACAGATACGCAGTATTTT.

At least ten counts were recorded for this clonotype. The chain is built from TRBV19 and TRBJ2-3; D is undetermined. Germline V gene sequence: CDR1 LNHDA, CDR2 SQIVND (reference sequence). V lost 2 bases and J 1 base, leaving 7 bases between the germline ends. The CDR3 is made up of 14 amino acids. The chain's CDR3 is CASSISPGTDTQYF. The CDR3 nucleotides are TGTGCCAGTAGTATAAGTCCCGGCACAGATACGCAGTATTTT.

This clonotype was recorded many times. The chain carries TRBV28 and TRBJ1-6; D unclear. V lost 6 bases and J lost 7, with 13 bases in between. The germline gives CDR1 MDHEN, CDR2 SYDVKM. The CDR3 is 14 amino acids. DNA for the CDR3: TGTGCCAGCAGCCAAGAAAGCTGGAATTCACCCCTCCACTTT. Residues: CASSQESWNSPLHF.

This clonotype was seen ten or more times. The chain recombines TRBV10-3 with TRBJ2-3; 9 bases match TRBD1. CDR1 and CDR2 (germline): ENHRY, SYGVKD. The CDR3 spans 15 residues. V gave up 8 bases and J gave up 3 bases; unmatched junction bases: 9. CDR3 in amino acids: CAIDSGTGITDTQYF. CDR3 sequence (DNA): TGTGCCATCGATTCCGGGACAGGGATAACAGATACGCAGTATTTT.

The rearrangement links TRBV19 to TRBJ2-3; unclear D gene. Germline V gene data show CDR1 as LNHDA and CDR2 as SQIVND (reference sequence). V lost 10 bases and J lost 1, with 6 bases in between. This CDR3 is 11 amino acids long. In DNA form, the CDR3 reads TGTGCCACCGAGGGCACAGATACGCAGTATTTT. Protein product: CATEGTDTQYF.

This clonotype was seen a few times. V usage is TRBV20-1 and J usage is TRBJ1-6; D gene unclear. CDR3 length: 13 amino acids. Trimming took off 0 bases at V and 14 bases at J, with 14 bases between the two ends. CDR1 is DFQATT and CDR2 is SNEGSKA in the germline V gene (reference sequence). As DNA, the CDR3 is TGCAGTGCTAGAGAAGTGGCGGGGAGATCCCTCCACTTT. As protein: CSAREVAGRSLHF.

This rearrangement joins TRBV3-1 to TRBJ1-2; D ambiguous. Germline V gene sequence: CDR1 LGHDT, CDR2 YNNKEL (reference sequence). Trimming cost V 4 bases and J 0 bases, with 15 bases left between them. This CDR3 has 16 residues. In DNA form, the CDR3 reads TGTGCCAGCAGCCGGACTGGCTCGGCGGCTAACTATGGCTACACCTTC. As protein: CASSRTGSAANYGYTF.

This rearrangement joins TRBV7-2 to TRBJ1-5, with D possibly matching TRBD1 (6 bases). CDR3 size: 15 residues. V was shortened by 4 bases and J by 4 bases, with 14 bases between the two germline ends. Germline V CDR1 and CDR2: SGHTA, FQGNSA. CDR3: CASSSRTDFNQPQHF. CDR3 coding DNA: TGTGCCAGCAGCTCACGGACAGACTTTAATCAGCCCCAGCATTTT.

This clonotype was recorded at least ten times. The chain recombines TRBV4-3 with TRBJ2-1; D unclear. Germline CDR1 reads LGHNA; CDR2 reads YSLEER. This CDR3 region has 11 residues. Deletions cut 5 bases from V and 12 bases from J, with 11 bases between. The CDR3 sequence: CASSDRDSQFF. CDR3 sequence (DNA): TGCGCCAGCAGCGATCGAGACTCGCAGTTCTTC.

This clonotype has more than one count but fewer than ten. The chain couples TRBV20-1 to TRBJ2-7, with 9 nucleotides matching TRBD2. CDR3 length: 16 residues. Germline V gene lookup returns CDR1 DFQATT and CDR2 SNEGSKA (reference sequence). The V and J ends lost 1 base and 4 bases, in that order; junction bases with no gene match: 11. The CDR3 loop reads CSARGGTGGRGYEQYF. CDR3 in DNA: TGCAGTGCTAGAGGGGGGACGGGCGGGAGGGGATACGAGCAGTACTTC.

This clonotype was seen more than once but under ten times. V and J are TRBV14 and TRBJ1-1, with D maybe TRBD1 (5 bases). The germline V gene has CDR1 SGHDN and CDR2 FVKESK. This CDR3 is 14 amino acids long. With 0 bases removed from V and 9 bases from J, the gap between germline ends came to 14 bases. CDR3 sequence: CASSQEQATLQAFF. The CDR3 DNA is TGTGCCAGCAGCCAAGAACAGGCGACCCTCCAAGCTTTCTTT.

This clonotype was counted many times. The chain uses TRBV12-5 and TRBJ1-1; D is unclear. The CDR3 extends over 13 amino acids. The germline CDR1 and CDR2 sequences are LGHNT and FRNRAP. The V and J ends lost 6 bases and 4 bases respectively, with 12 bases between them. The CDR3 DNA is TGTGCTAGTGGCCTTAGGGTTGGCACTGAAGCTTTCTTT. Its translation is CASGLRVGTEAFF. Complete variable domain (other parts from reference TRBV12-5 and TRBJ1-1): DARVTQTPRHKVTEMGQEVTMRCQPILGHNTVFWYRQTMMQGLELLAYFRNRAPLDDSGMPKDRFSAEMPDATLATLKIQPSEPRDSAVYFCASGLRVGTEAFFGQGTRLTVV.

V is TRBV7-9 and J is TRBJ1-6; 7 bases fit TRBD1. The length of the CDR3 is 17 residues. V shed 5 bases and J 5 bases; nucleotides not matched to a gene: 12. The V gene's germline CDR1 is SEHNR and CDR2 FQNEAQ (reference sequence). CDR3 in DNA: TGTGCCAGCAGCCCAGCTGACAGGGCCGGTGATAATTCACCCCTCCACTTT. It is translated as CASSPADRAGDNSPLHF.

V gene TRBV28 combines with J gene TRBJ1-2, with D possibly TRBD1 on 6 matching bases. The CDR3 runs 21 residues. Looked up from germline, CDR1 is MDHEN and CDR2 is SYDVKM. V was trimmed by 3 bases and J by 0 bases, leaving 29 bases between them. The CDR3 loop reads CASSFLGDPTWGDTSNYGYTF. CDR3 coding DNA: TGTGCCAGCAGTTTTCTCGGGGACCCAACATGGGGGGACACGTCTAACTATGGCTACACCTTC.

This clonotype was counted many times. The V gene is TRBV7-2, the J gene TRBJ2-5, with a possible D match to TRBD2 (6 bases). CDR1 is SGHTA and CDR2 is FQGNSA in the germline V gene. This CDR3 has 15 amino acids. Trimming pared 6 bases from V and 5 bases from J, leaving 19 bases between. CDR3 DNA sequence: TGTGCCAGCAGTTATACTAGCTCCCAAGACGAGACCCAGTACTTC. It specifies CASSYTSSQDETQYF. Drawing the rest from reference TRBV7-2 and TRBJ2-5, the complete variable domain is GAGVSQSPSNKVTEKGKDVELRCDPISGHTALYWYRQSLGQGLEFLIYFQGNSAPDKSGLPSDRFSAERTGGSVSTLTIQRTQQEDSAVYLCASSYTSSQDETQYFGPGTRLLVL.

Details on this clonotype: Likely a read error: the CDR3 ends without its conserved phenylalanine or tryptophan. The chain combines TRBV7-6 with TRBJ2-2; tentatively, D is TRBD1 (5 bases). The germline V and J ends were trimmed by 3 bases and 1 base, with 12 bases remaining between them. Germline CDR1 SGHVS, CDR2 FNYEAQ. This CDR3 is built from 16 residues. The CDR3, as DNA: TGTGCCAGCAGCTTCGAAAGGGGCTGGAACACCGGGGAGCTGTTTCTT. As protein: CASSFERGWNTGELFL.

This clonotype appeared many times. V is TRBV12-3 or TRBV12-4 and J is TRBJ2-7, with 9 bases lining up with TRBD1. V shed 1 base, J shed 2 bases, and the junction held 3 bases outside the gene matches. The CDR3 consists of 15 residues. The CDR3 bases are TGTGCCAGCAGTTTAGGGGACAGGGCCACCTACGAGCAGTACTTC. This encodes CASSLGDRATYEQYF.

The gene calls are TRBV20-1 and TRBJ2-5, with D uncertain. The CDR3 is made up of 12 amino acids. CDR1 and CDR2 (germline): DFQATT, SNEGSKA (reference sequence). V lost 3 bases and J 0 bases, leaving 5 bases between the germline ends. In DNA form, the CDR3 reads TGCAGTGCTAGCAAATACCAAGAGACCCAGTACTTC. Its protein is CSASKYQETQYF.

This clonotype was seen repeatedly, ten times or more. The chain combines TRBV7-2 with TRBJ2-7, with 10 nucleotides matching TRBD2. V was clipped by 1 base and J by 2 bases; unmatched bases: 5. The CDR3 is 16 residues long. CDR1 and CDR2 from the germline V gene are SGHTA and FQGNSA. The CDR3 reads CASSLERTSGTYEQYF. In DNA, the CDR3 is TGTGCCAGCAGCTTAGAGCGCACTAGCGGGACCTACGAGCAGTACTTC.

The chain employs TRBV7-9 and TRBJ2-1, with D possibly TRBD2 on 6 matching bases. CDR1 and CDR2 (germline): SEHNR, FQNEAQ (reference sequence). V gave up 5 bases and J gave up 7 bases, with 15 bases separating them. The CDR3 has 14 amino acids. The CDR3 nucleotides read TGTGCCAGCAGCGCGATCCGTGGGGGGAATGAGCAGTTCTTC. Residues: CASSAIRGGNEQFF.

This clonotype was detected ten times or more. The chain combines TRBV7-2 with TRBJ2-5, with TRBD1 as a possible D gene (7 bases). The CDR3 is made up of 15 amino acids. Looked up from germline, CDR1 is SGHTA and CDR2 is FQGNSA. Trimming took off 7 bases at V and 4 bases at J, with 19 bases between the two ends. The CDR3 here is CASTTQTGRTETQYF. DNA for the CDR3: TGTGCCAGCACGACTCAGACAGGGAGGACAGAGACCCAGTACTTC.

In its sample, this clonotype was seen many times. The chain recombines TRBV7-6 with TRBJ1-2, with D tentatively TRBD1 (5 bases). Trimming cost V 5 bases and J 4 bases, with 14 bases left between them. In germline, CDR1 is SGHVS, CDR2 FNYEAQ. This CDR3 contains 14 residues. CDR3 sequence: CASSPDSLGYGYTF. The CDR3 DNA reads TGTGCCAGCAGCCCTGACAGCCTGGGCTATGGCTACACCTTC.

In this sample, this clonotype turned up many times. The rearrangement uses TRBV7-2 and TRBJ2-1; D is perhaps TRBD2 (5 bases). With 3 bases removed from V and 7 bases from J, the gap between germline ends came to 10 bases. The CDR3 is made up of 13 amino acids. Germline values: CDR1 SGHTA, CDR2 FQGNSA. CDR3 loop: CASSFWTENEQFF. CDR3 coding DNA: TGTGCCAGCAGCTTCTGGACTGAAAATGAGCAGTTCTTC.

This clonotype showed up many times. The rearrangement uses TRBV12-3 or TRBV12-4 and TRBJ1-2; no clear D. V was shortened by 3 bases and J by 4 bases, with 6 bases between the two germline ends. CDR3 size: 12 residues. Here the CDR3 DNA reads TGTGCCAGCAGTTTCGGGAGCTATGGCTACACCTTC. As protein: CASSFGSYGYTF.

This clonotype was seen ten or more times. V and J are TRBV7-2 and TRBJ1-6, with 9 nucleotides matching TRBD1. Germline CDR1 and CDR2: SGHTA and FQGNSA. The CDR3 has 14 amino acids. V shed 7 bases, J shed 10 bases, and the junction held 8 bases outside the gene matches. CDR3 region: CASIGQGSGSPLHF. The CDR3 DNA reads as TGTGCCAGCATCGGACAGGGGTCTGGCTCACCCCTCCACTTT.

The chain links TRBV30 to TRBJ1-4; D unclear. CDR1 GTSNPN and CDR2 SVGIG come from the germline V gene (reference sequence). V dropped 4 bases and J dropped 7 bases, with 16 bases sitting between them. The CDR3 spans 14 residues. The CDR3 bases are TGTGCCTGGAATGTTGTAGAAAAGGGTGAAAAACTGTTTTTT. Translating it yields CAWNVVEKGEKLFF.

This clonotype was picked up a small number of times. The chain combines TRBV29-1 with TRBJ1-1; no clear D gene. Germline CDR1 is SQVTM and CDR2 is ANQGSEA. V was pared by 7 bases and J by 4 bases, with 10 bases between. The CDR3 sequence is 11 residues long. Here the CDR3 DNA reads TGCAGCGGGGCCCGGGGCACTGAAGCTTTCTTT. It yields the protein CSGARGTEAFF. Filled out from reference TRBV29-1 and TRBJ1-1, the complete variable domain reads SAVISQKPSRDICQRGTSLTIQCQVDSQVTMMFWYRQQPGQSLTLIATANQGSEATYESGFVIDKFPISRPNLTFSTLTVSNMSPEDSSIYLCSGARGTEAFFGQGTRLTVV.

This clonotype showed up many times. The rearrangement uses TRBV19 and TRBJ2-7, with D unclear. V lost 2 bases and J 0 bases, leaving 8 bases between the germline ends. CDR1 LNHDA and CDR2 SQIVND come from the germline V gene (reference sequence). This CDR3 contains 14 residues. The CDR3 nucleotides read TGTGCCAGTAGTATAACGGTGAGCTCCTACGAGCAGTACTTC. This encodes CASSITVSSYEQYF.

The sample holds many counts of this clonotype. CDR3 nucleotides: TGCGCCAGCAGCCAAGACCTGTTAAGGGAGCAGTTCTTC. Translation gives CASSQDLLREQFF. This chain joins TRBV4-3 and TRBJ2-1; D unclear. The CDR3 runs to 13 residues. The ends were cut back, 0 bases at V and 10 bases at J, with 10 bases in the middle. Germline CDR1 is LGHNA and CDR2 is YSLEER.